One sample yielded the 27 T cell receptor beta chains listed below, sequenced in a study of response to subunit inactivated influenza vaccine. Using its own MiXCR run on the RT-PCR reads, TCRdb lists one record per CDR3 protein. The sample holds hundreds of thousands of distinct CDR3 sequences, around 15% seen once. Here the sequenced sample was PBMCs from blood, taken around two weeks before vaccination. These receptors were taken from a man aged 45-65 years who received an inactivated influenza vaccine.

This chain uses TRBV18 with TRBJ1-6, with TRBD1 identical over 7 bases. In germline, CDR1 is KGHSH, CDR2 LQKENI. V lost 6 bases, J lost 7 bases, and 9 bases stayed unmatched. This CDR3 region has 15 residues. CDR3 residues: CASSPRDSQNSPLHF. The DNA of the CDR3 is TGTGCCAGCTCGCCCCGGGACAGTCAGAATTCACCCCTCCACTTT.

This clonotype was counted many times. The chain has TRBV29-1 and TRBJ2-5, with D unresolved. Trimming removed 3 bases at V and 1 base at J, with 15 bases between. Germline CDR1 SQVTM, CDR2 ANQGSEA. This CDR3 spans 15 amino acids. CDR3 sequence: CSVDVGFGPQETQYF. DNA of the CDR3: TGCAGCGTTGACGTGGGTTTTGGCCCCCAAGAGACCCAGTACTTC.

This clonotype occurred a few times. This chain uses TRBV10-3 with TRBJ1-2; D gene uncertain. In germline, CDR1 is ENHRY, CDR2 SYGVKD. Trimming took 4 bases from V and 8 from J, leaving 11 bases between them. The CDR3 extends over 12 amino acids. CDR3 residues: CAISVPGVGYTF. CDR3 in DNA: TGTGCCATCAGTGTTCCCGGGGTCGGCTACACCTTC.

This clonotype has at least ten counts. The genes are TRBV7-9 and TRBJ1-2, with D perhaps matching TRBD1 (6 bases). V lost 0 bases and J lost 3, with 17 bases in between. This CDR3 has 17 amino acids. Germline V gene sequence: CDR1 SEHNR, CDR2 FQNEAQ (reference sequence). The CDR3 reads CASSLAWTGTIDYGYTF. DNA for the CDR3: TGTGCCAGCAGCTTAGCGTGGACCGGGACAATTGACTATGGCTACACCTTC.

CDR3 bases: TGTGCCAGCAGCTCCCGACAGTACACTGAAGCTTTCTTT. Residues: CASSSRQYTEAFF. The gene calls are TRBV5-5 and TRBJ1-1, with a tentative D call TRBD1 (5 bases). Germline V gene sequence: CDR1 SGHKS, CDR2 YYEKEE (reference sequence). V lost 3 bases to trimming and J lost 3 bases, with 9 bases between them. The CDR3 has 13 residues.

A few counts support this clonotype. The CDR3 bases are TGTGCCAGCAGGGGAGGACAGTACAATGAGCAGTTCTTC. Translated, it gives CASRGGQYNEQFF. The J gene is TRBJ2-1, the V gene TRBV6-1; D tentatively reads TRBD1 or TRBD2 (6 bases each). V was trimmed by 6 bases and J by 4 bases, leaving 10 bases between them. The CDR3 runs 13 residues. CDR1 and CDR2 (germline): MNHNS, SASEGT.

The chain combines TRBV6-2 or TRBV6-3 with TRBJ2-7, with D perhaps matching TRBD1 or TRBD2 (5 bases each). V lost 6 bases, J lost 4 bases, and 22 bases lay in between. CDR1 is MNHEY, CDR2 SVGEGT, per germline. The CDR3 contains 16 residues. The CDR3 DNA reads TGTGCCAGCAGAAAGAAGAGGGGAGTCAGTATTTACGAGCAGTACTTC. Translating it yields CASRKKRGVSIYEQYF.

This clonotype was counted ten times or more. The rearrangement uses TRBV12-3 or TRBV12-4 and TRBJ2-1; D is unresolved. Trimming shortened V by 3 bases and J by 4 bases, and 10 bases separated the two germline ends. CDR3 length: 14 amino acids. As DNA, the CDR3 is TGTGCCAGCAGTTTGGAACAAGTATACAATGAGCAGTTCTTC. Protein product: CASSLEQVYNEQFF.

This clonotype was seen only a few times. The rearrangement joins TRBV28 to TRBJ1-5, with no clear D. Germline CDR1 reads MDHEN; CDR2 reads SYDVKM. The CDR3 loop spans 14 amino acids. The V end lost 6 bases, the J end lost 5 bases, and 14 bases lay between the germline ends. The CDR3: CASSFPPGDQPQHF. The CDR3 bases are TGTGCCAGCAGCTTTCCCCCGGGCGATCAGCCCCAGCATTTT.

J is TRBJ2-3 and V is TRBV20-1, with D perhaps TRBD1 (5 bases). Germline V gives CDR1 DFQATT, CDR2 SNEGSKA (reference sequence). CDR3 length equals 14 residues. With 3 bases removed from V and 4 bases from J, the gap between germline ends came to 14 bases. For the CDR3, the DNA is TGCAGTGCTAGTAATCAGGGCAGGGCAGATACGCAGTATTTT. Protein: CSASNQGRADTQYF.

This clonotype appeared many times. V and J are TRBV4-1 and TRBJ2-2, with 10 nucleotides matching TRBD1. After removal of 6 bases from V and 6 bases from J, the junction contained 7 bases not matched to a gene. The CDR3 contains 15 residues. Germline lookup yields CDR1 MGHRA and CDR2 YSYEKL. CDR3 nucleotides: TGCGCCAGCAGTGGCACCGGGACAGGGGCCGGGGAGCTGTTTTTT. This encodes CASSGTGTGAGELFF.

This chain joins TRBV4-2 and TRBJ2-7; D tentatively fits TRBD1 or TRBD2 (6 bases each). V lost 0 bases, J lost 3 bases, and 12 bases lay in between. The CDR3 is 15 residues long. CDR1 is LGHNA, CDR2 YNFKEQ, per germline. CDR3 bases: TGTGCCAGCAGCCAAGAGAGGGGGGCCCGCTACGAGCAGTACTTC. Translated: CASSQERGARYEQYF.

This clonotype has just a few counts. This chain joins TRBV28 and TRBJ2-7; TRBD1 agrees at 9 bases. After removal of 6 bases from V and 4 bases from J, the junction contained 4 bases not matched to a gene. In germline, CDR1 is MDHEN, CDR2 SYDVKM. This CDR3 comprises 13 residues. The CDR3 loop reads CASRTGGKYEQYF. Written as DNA, the CDR3 is TGTGCCAGCAGAACAGGGGGCAAGTACGAGCAGTACTTC.

This clonotype was seen repeatedly, ten times or more. The CDR3 loop is CASSVGRQETQYF. DNA of the CDR3: TGTGCCAGCAGTGTGGGACGGCAAGAGACCCAGTACTTC. The gene calls are TRBV2 and TRBJ2-5, with D perhaps assigned TRBD1 or TRBD2 (5 bases each). The CDR3 is 13 amino acids. Trimming removed 4 bases at V and 2 bases at J, with 8 bases between. Germline CDR1 and CDR2: SNHLY and FYNNEI.

The V call is TRBV29-1, the J call TRBJ2-1; 9 bases line up with TRBD2. Trimming removed 7 bases from V and 7 bases from J; junction bases left unmatched: 8. CDR1 is SQVTM, CDR2 ANQGSEA, per germline. The CDR3 contains 13 residues. CDR3 sequence: CSGRLAERNEQFF. CDR3 coding DNA: TGCAGCGGCAGACTAGCGGAAAGGAATGAGCAGTTCTTC.

The chain couples TRBV20-1 to TRBJ2-3; no clear D. The V end was cut by 5 bases, the J end by 1 base, with 13 bases between. The CDR3 has 14 residues. Germline loops: CDR1 DFQATT, CDR2 SNEGSKA (reference sequence). The CDR3 coding sequence is TGCAGTGCTTCCTCGGTAGTTCGCACAGATACGCAGTATTTT. This gives the protein CSASSVVRTDTQYF.

This clonotype has more than one count but fewer than ten. The chain carries TRBV19 and TRBJ1-1, with TRBD1 identical over 9 bases. CDR3 length: 13 residues. Germline-derived CDR1 and CDR2 are LNHDA and SQIVND (reference sequence). Germline trimming cut 7 bases from V and 7 bases from J; bases unmatched to any gene: 7. The CDR3 DNA is TGTGCCAGTACTTACAGGGGGCCCTTTGAAGCTTTCTTT. Its protein is CASTYRGPFEAFF.

The chain couples TRBV3-1 to TRBJ1-2; D is ambiguous. From germline, CDR1 is LGHDT and CDR2 YNNKEL (reference sequence). V lost 1 base to trimming and J lost 3 bases, with 6 bases between them. The CDR3 totals 13 residues. The CDR3 DNA reads TGTGCCAGCAGCCAAGGGCAGCACTATGGCTACACCTTC. Residues: CASSQGQHYGYTF.

The rearrangement links TRBV5-1 to TRBJ2-4; D call uncertain. Germline assignment: CDR1 SGHRS and CDR2 YFSETQ. CDR3 length: 16 residues. V lost 3 bases to trimming and J lost 0 bases, with 13 bases between them. The CDR3 sequence is CASSSMDLLAKNIQYF. CDR3 DNA sequence: TGCGCCAGCAGCTCCATGGATTTGTTAGCCAAAAACATTCAGTACTTC.

V is TRBV4-1 and J is TRBJ2-5, with a tentative D call TRBD2 (7 bases). The germline V gene has CDR1 MGHRA and CDR2 YSYEKL. This CDR3 is built from 17 residues. V gave up 3 bases and J gave up 2 bases, with 19 bases separating them. The CDR3 DNA sequence: TGCGCCAGCAGCCATACCTCGGGGGGCACCTTGCAAGAGACCCAGTACTTC. It translates to CASSHTSGGTLQETQYF.

This clonotype was seen more than once but under ten times. The gene calls are TRBV12-3 or TRBV12-4 and TRBJ2-7; a weak D match, TRBD1 (5 bases). The CDR3 sequence is 16 residues long. Trimming shortened V by 2 bases and J by 0 bases, and 14 bases separated the two germline ends. The CDR3 bases are TGTGCCAGCAGTTTAACAGGACAAACGAGCTCCTACGAGCAGTACTTC. Its translation: CASSLTGQTSSYEQYF.

Only a few counts were recorded for this clonotype. In DNA, the CDR3 is TGCAGTGCTAGAGAGGAGGGGGGTTTGCCCACAGATACGCAGTATTTT. It specifies CSAREEGGLPTDTQYF. The V call is TRBV20-1, the J call TRBJ2-3; D may match TRBD1 or TRBD2 (6 bases each). The CDR3 extends over 16 amino acids. V was pared by 0 bases and J by 2 bases, with 15 bases between. Germline V gives CDR1 DFQATT, CDR2 SNEGSKA (reference sequence).

J is TRBJ2-1 and V is TRBV10-2; 12 nucleotides align to TRBD2. The germline V gene encodes CDR1 WSHSY and CDR2 SAAADI. CDR3 length: 15 amino acids. Trimming removed 5 bases from V and 8 bases from J; junction bases left unmatched: 7. CDR3 coding DNA: TGCGCCAGCAGTAGACTAGCGGGAGCTAACTATGAGCAGTTCTTC. This translates into CASSRLAGANYEQFF.

This clonotype was picked up many times. The V and J genes are TRBV2 and TRBJ2-1; 13 nucleotides align to TRBD2. Germline CDR1 and CDR2: SNHLY and FYNNEI. With 7 bases clipped from V and 9 bases from J, the junction kept 6 bases outside the gene matches. The CDR3 has 14 amino acids. Here the CDR3 reads CASTGTSGTGEQFF. The CDR3 DNA is TGTGCCAGCACCGGGACTAGCGGGACCGGTGAGCAGTTCTTC.

This clonotype was observed at least ten times. This chain uses TRBV7-9 with TRBJ2-5; D possibly matches TRBD1 or TRBD2 (6 bases each). From germline, CDR1 is SEHNR and CDR2 FQNEAQ (reference sequence). The CDR3 loop spans 13 amino acids. The germline V and J ends were trimmed by 6 bases and 5 bases, with 13 bases remaining between them. CDR3 DNA sequence: TGTGCCAGCAGTTTGGGGGGCCTGGAGACCCAGTACTTC. Protein sequence: CASSLGGLETQYF.

A remark on this clonotype: One junction end disagrees with the germline gene, perhaps due to a read error. The chain has TRBV4-1 and TRBJ2-2, with a tentative D call TRBD2 (5 bases). Germline CDR1 and CDR2: MGHRA and YSYEKL. This CDR3 is built from 14 residues. CDR3 DNA sequence: TGCGCCAGCAGCCAAGAATGGCCCGTCGGGGAGCTGTATTTT. Translated, it gives CASSQEWPVGELYF.

The chain is built from TRBV11-2 and TRBJ2-5; TRBD1 agrees at 8 bases. This CDR3 has 13 residues. The V gene's germline CDR1 is SGHAT and CDR2 FQNNGV. V shed 5 bases, J shed 1 base, and the junction held 0 bases outside the gene matches. The CDR3 bases are TGTGCCAGCAGCCAGGGGGCCCAAGAGACCCAGTACTTC. This translates into CASSQGAQETQYF.